The rows below give T cell receptor beta chains drawn from one sample of a study of CD4 T cells in relation to SARS-CoV-2 and coronaviruses. Profiling relied on immunoSEQ multiplex PCR, and the TCRdb table lists in-frame clones only, not all of them. This sample has about 37,000 clones, with 75% to 90% found just once. Sequenced material: memory CD4+ T cells from PBMCs. These receptors all stem from an adult with COVID-19. Each CDR3 is given with its conserved first and last residue. The order of the fields is V gene, J gene, CDR3 length, D gene, clone size, CDR3 protein, CDR3 DNA. A D gene is named only where the DNA matches it firmly. The listing skips clone size in some rows; elsewhere it reads once, few, many or a size class.

V gene: TRBV5-1
J gene: TRBJ1-3
CDR3 length: 14
D gene: NA
clone size: NA
CDR3 protein: CASRSESSGNTIYF
CDR3 DNA: TGCGCCAGCAGGTCGGAGAGCTCTGGAAACACCATATATTTT

V gene: TRBV10-2
J gene: TRBJ1-6
CDR3 length: 16
D gene: NA
clone size: NA
CDR3 protein: CASSDLTRAGVSPLHF
CDR3 DNA: TGCGCCAGCAGTGACTTGACACGGGCCGGGGTTTCACCCCTCCACTTT

V gene: TRBV18
J gene: TRBJ1-2
CDR3 length: 14
D gene: NA
clone size: NA
CDR3 protein: CASSLQEKGLGYTF
CDR3 DNA: TGTGCCAGCTCATTACAGGAAAAGGGCCTTGGCTACACCTTC

V gene: TRBV28
J gene: TRBJ2-1
CDR3 length: 16
D gene: TRBD2
clone size: NA
CDR3 protein: CASSFSAGGGTNEQFF
CDR3 DNA: TGTGCCAGCAGTTTTTCAGCGGGAGGTGGTACAAATGAGCAGTTCTTC

V gene: TRBV6-5
J gene: TRBJ2-3
CDR3 length: 13
D gene: TRBD2
clone size: once
CDR3 protein: CASASGHTDTQYF
CDR3 DNA: TGTGCCAGTGCTAGCGGTCACACAGATACGCAGTATTTT

V gene: TRBV6-2/TRBV6-3
J gene: TRBJ1-5
CDR3 length: 14
D gene: NA
clone size: NA
CDR3 protein: CASSWSFSNQPQHF
CDR3 DNA: TGTGCCAGCAGTTGGTCCTTTAGCAATCAGCCCCAGCATTTT

V gene: TRBV3-1/TRBV3-2
J gene: TRBJ2-4
CDR3 length: 15
D gene: NA
clone size: NA
CDR3 protein: CASSLGVGVKNIQYF
CDR3 DNA: TGTGCCAGCAGCCTAGGGGTAGGGGTTAAAAACATTCAGTACTTC

V gene: TRBV10-3
J gene: TRBJ1-5
CDR3 length: 12
D gene: NA
clone size: NA
CDR3 protein: CAISEGDQPQHF
CDR3 DNA: TGTGCCATCAGTGAGGGGGACCAGCCCCAGCATTTT

V gene: TRBV28
J gene: TRBJ2-7
CDR3 length: 12
D gene: TRBD1
clone size: NA
CDR3 protein: CASRDRQYEQYF
CDR3 DNA: TGTGCCAGCCGGGACAGACAATACGAGCAGTACTTC

V gene: TRBV5-1
J gene: TRBJ2-3
CDR3 length: 13
D gene: TRBD2
clone size: NA
CDR3 protein: CASSLGSGGAQYF
CDR3 DNA: TGCGCCAGCAGCTTGGGTTCCGGGGGGGCGCAGTATTTT

V gene: TRBV21-1
J gene: TRBJ2-7
CDR3 length: 23
D gene: NA
clone size: NA
CDR3 protein: CASSKEKGTQILKSSGRHYEQYF
CDR3 DNA: TGTGCCAGCAGCAAAGAAAAGGGGACACAAATTCTAAAATCTAGCGGGAGGCACTACGAGCAGTACTTC

V gene: TRBV9
J gene: TRBJ2-1
CDR3 length: 14
D gene: NA
clone size: NA
CDR3 protein: CASSVKVRADEQFF
CDR3 DNA: TGTGCCAGCAGCGTTAAGGTGAGGGCGGATGAGCAGTTCTTC

V gene: TRBV6-5
J gene: TRBJ2-7
CDR3 length: 15
D gene: TRBD2
clone size: NA
CDR3 protein: CASSYIAGGKHEQYF
CDR3 DNA: TGTGCCAGCAGTTACATAGCGGGAGGGAAGCACGAGCAGTACTTC

V gene: TRBV19
J gene: TRBJ2-2
CDR3 length: 12
D gene: NA
clone size: NA
CDR3 protein: CASSTYYGELFF
CDR3 DNA: TGTGCCAGTAGTACATACTACGGGGAGCTGTTTTTT

V gene: TRBV18
J gene: TRBJ2-1
CDR3 length: 18
D gene: NA
clone size: NA
CDR3 protein: CASSRKPSGTQTYNEQFF
CDR3 DNA: TGTGCCAGCTCACGTAAACCCTCCGGGACACAAACCTACAATGAGCAGTTCTTC

V gene: TRBV10-3
J gene: TRBJ1-1
CDR3 length: 11
D gene: NA
clone size: NA
CDR3 protein: CAIRTGSEAFF
CDR3 DNA: TGTGCCATCAGAACAGGCTCTGAAGCTTTCTTT

V gene: TRBV7-9
J gene: TRBJ1-1
CDR3 length: 15
D gene: NA
clone size: NA
CDR3 protein: CASGSLDRPNTEAFF
CDR3 DNA: TGTGCCAGCGGCAGCCTAGACAGGCCGAACACTGAAGCTTTCTTT

V gene: TRBV6-6
J gene: TRBJ1-2
CDR3 length: 13
D gene: NA
clone size: NA
CDR3 protein: CASTRDLGYGYTF
CDR3 DNA: TGTGCCAGCACTCGGGACCTCGGGTATGGCTACACCTTC

V gene: TRBV30
J gene: TRBJ1-2
CDR3 length: 13
D gene: NA
clone size: NA
CDR3 protein: CAWSGARGFGYTF
CDR3 DNA: TGTGCCTGGAGTGGGGCCAGGGGCTTTGGCTACACCTTC

V gene: TRBV6-1
J gene: TRBJ2-1
CDR3 length: 16
D gene: TRBD2
clone size: NA
CDR3 protein: CASSERGDYPYTEQFF
CDR3 DNA: TGTGCCAGCAGTGAACGGGGGGACTATCCGTACACTGAGCAGTTCTTC

V gene: TRBV30
J gene: TRBJ1-4
CDR3 length: 12
D gene: NA
clone size: NA
CDR3 protein: CAWGGGNEKLFF
CDR3 DNA: TGTGCCTGGGGTGGGGGGAATGAAAAACTGTTTTTT

V gene: TRBV2
J gene: TRBJ2-3
CDR3 length: 11
D gene: NA
clone size: NA
CDR3 protein: CASSAGYTQYF
CDR3 DNA: TGTGCCAGCAGTGCTGGCTATACGCAGTATTTT

V gene: TRBV28
J gene: TRBJ1-6
CDR3 length: 17
D gene: NA
clone size: NA
CDR3 protein: CASSPGLSSSYNSPLHF
CDR3 DNA: TGTGCCAGCAGCCCGGGACTCTCGAGCTCCTATAATTCACCCCTCCACTTT

V gene: TRBV15
J gene: TRBJ2-7
CDR3 length: 17
D gene: NA
clone size: NA
CDR3 protein: CATSRGTILTGDYEQYF
CDR3 DNA: TGTGCCACCAGCAGAGGGACCATCCTGACAGGAGACTACGAGCAGTACTTC

V gene: TRBV29-1
J gene: TRBJ2-1
CDR3 length: 13
D gene: TRBD2
clone size: NA
CDR3 protein: CSVEASGMGEQFF
CDR3 DNA: TGCAGCGTTGAGGCTAGCGGGATGGGGGAGCAGTTCTTC

V gene: TRBV18
J gene: TRBJ1-4
CDR3 length: 14
D gene: NA
clone size: once
CDR3 protein: CASSPSGEGEKLFF
CDR3 DNA: TGTGCCAGCTCACCCTCGGGTGAAGGCGAAAAACTGTTTTTT

V gene: TRBV9
J gene: TRBJ2-6
CDR3 length: 15
D gene: TRBD1
clone size: NA
CDR3 protein: CASTVGQSGANVLTF
CDR3 DNA: TGTGCCAGCACCGTGGGACAGTCTGGGGCCAACGTCCTGACTTTC

V gene: TRBV11-2
J gene: TRBJ1-5
CDR3 length: 17
D gene: TRBD1
clone size: NA
CDR3 protein: CASSLLIVDRENQPQHF
CDR3 DNA: TGTGCCAGCAGCCTCCTTATAGTTGACAGGGAAAATCAGCCCCAGCATTTT

V gene: TRBV7-2
J gene: TRBJ1-4
CDR3 length: 16
D gene: NA
clone size: few
CDR3 protein: CASSLGWGRLSEKLFF
CDR3 DNA: TGTGCCAGCAGCTTAGGGTGGGGCAGGCTAAGTGAAAAACTGTTTTTT

V gene: TRBV5-4
J gene: TRBJ2-5
CDR3 length: 16
D gene: NA
clone size: once
CDR3 protein: CASSRGQRKNQETQYF
CDR3 DNA: TGTGCCAGCAGCCGGGGCCAGCGGAAGAACCAAGAGACCCAGTACTTC

V gene: TRBV27
J gene: TRBJ2-3
CDR3 length: 15
D gene: TRBD2
clone size: few
CDR3 protein: CASSLGTSGTDTQYF
CDR3 DNA: TGTGCCAGCAGTTTAGGGACTAGCGGGACAGATACGCAGTATTTT

V gene: TRBV9
J gene: TRBJ1-6
CDR3 length: 16
D gene: NA
clone size: once
CDR3 protein: CASSVKGSSRDSPLHF
CDR3 DNA: TGTGCCAGCAGCGTAAAGGGGTCCAGTCGGGATTCACCCCTCCACTTT

V gene: TRBV7-3
J gene: TRBJ2-5
CDR3 length: 15
D gene: TRBD2
clone size: NA
CDR3 protein: CASSLAGGPSETQYF
CDR3 DNA: TGTGCCAGCAGCCTAGCGGGAGGGCCCTCAGAGACCCAGTACTTC

V gene: TRBV9
J gene: TRBJ2-1
CDR3 length: 18
D gene: TRBD2
clone size: NA
CDR3 protein: CASSAHGLAGRGGYEQFF
CDR3 DNA: TGTGCCAGCAGCGCCCATGGACTAGCGGGGAGGGGAGGCTATGAGCAGTTCTTC

V gene: TRBV18
J gene: TRBJ2-3
CDR3 length: 16
D gene: TRBD2
clone size: NA
CDR3 protein: CASSPVAGVSTDTQYF
CDR3 DNA: TGTGCCAGCTCACCAGTGGCGGGAGTGAGCACAGATACGCAGTATTTT

V gene: TRBV5-1
J gene: TRBJ2-7
CDR3 length: 14
D gene: NA
clone size: once
CDR3 protein: CASSSPNRVHEQYF
CDR3 DNA: TGCGCCAGCAGCTCACCTAACAGGGTCCACGAGCAGTACTTC

V gene: TRBV18
J gene: TRBJ2-1
CDR3 length: 17
D gene: TRBD2
clone size: NA
CDR3 protein: CASSPLGLAGARGEQFF
CDR3 DNA: TGTGCCAGCTCACCACTGGGACTAGCGGGGGCCCGGGGCGAGCAGTTCTTC

V gene: TRBV6-5
J gene: TRBJ2-3
CDR3 length: 13
D gene: NA
clone size: NA
CDR3 protein: CASSYSRDDTQYF
CDR3 DNA: TGTGCCAGCAGTTACTCGAGAGATGATACGCAGTATTTT

V gene: TRBV5-1
J gene: TRBJ2-1
CDR3 length: 16
D gene: TRBD2
clone size: NA
CDR3 protein: CASSRPTSGGYNEQFF
CDR3 DNA: TGCGCCAGCAGCAGACCGACTAGCGGGGGCTACAATGAGCAGTTCTTC

V gene: TRBV10-2
J gene: TRBJ2-1
CDR3 length: 12
D gene: NA
clone size: NA
CDR3 protein: CASSPGLNEQFF
CDR3 DNA: TGCGCCAGCAGCCCGGGACTCAATGAGCAGTTCTTC

V gene: TRBV28
J gene: TRBJ2-3
CDR3 length: 15
D gene: TRBD2
clone size: NA
CDR3 protein: CASSLAGGSKDTQYF
CDR3 DNA: TGTGCCAGCAGTTTAGCGGGAGGTAGTAAAGATACGCAGTATTTT

V gene: TRBV5-1
J gene: TRBJ2-1
CDR3 length: 14
D gene: TRBD2
clone size: NA
CDR3 protein: CASSYSGGLYEQFF
CDR3 DNA: TGCGCCAGCAGCTACTCGGGAGGGCTATATGAGCAGTTCTTC

V gene: TRBV10-2
J gene: TRBJ2-1
CDR3 length: 17
D gene: TRBD2
clone size: once
CDR3 protein: CASSGVGGGRAYNEQFF
CDR3 DNA: TGCGCCAGCAGTGGGGTGGGGGGCGGGAGGGCCTACAATGAGCAGTTCTTC

V gene: TRBV7-3
J gene: TRBJ2-1
CDR3 length: 16
D gene: TRBD2
clone size: NA
CDR3 protein: CASSVLGGRAENEQFF
CDR3 DNA: TGTGCCAGCAGCGTTTTAGGAGGGAGGGCCGAGAATGAGCAGTTCTTC

V gene: TRBV28
J gene: TRBJ1-4
CDR3 length: 14
D gene: NA
clone size: NA
CDR3 protein: CASSPRQFNEKLFF
CDR3 DNA: TGTGCCAGCAGTCCCCGCCAGTTTAATGAAAAACTGTTTTTT

V gene: TRBV18
J gene: TRBJ1-1
CDR3 length: 14
D gene: NA
clone size: NA
CDR3 protein: CASSPPSRLTEAFF
CDR3 DNA: TGTGCCAGCTCACCACCGAGTCGGCTCACTGAAGCTTTCTTT